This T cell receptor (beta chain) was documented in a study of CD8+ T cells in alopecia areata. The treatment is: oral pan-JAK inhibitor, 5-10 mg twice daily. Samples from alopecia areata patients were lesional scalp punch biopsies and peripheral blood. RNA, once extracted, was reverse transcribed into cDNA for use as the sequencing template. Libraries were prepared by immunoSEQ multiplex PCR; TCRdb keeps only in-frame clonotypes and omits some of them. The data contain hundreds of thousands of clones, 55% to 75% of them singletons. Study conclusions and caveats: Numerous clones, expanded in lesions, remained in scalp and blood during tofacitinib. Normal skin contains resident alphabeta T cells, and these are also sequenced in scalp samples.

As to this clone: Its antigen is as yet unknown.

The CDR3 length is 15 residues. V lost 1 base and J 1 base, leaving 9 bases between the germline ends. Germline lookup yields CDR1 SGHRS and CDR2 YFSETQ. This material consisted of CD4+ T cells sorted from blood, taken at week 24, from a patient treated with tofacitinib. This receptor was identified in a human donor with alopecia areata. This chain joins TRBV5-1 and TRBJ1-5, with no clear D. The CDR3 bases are TGCGCCAGCAGCTTGTATGGAGACAGCAATCAGCCCCAGCATTTT. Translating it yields CASSLYGDSNQPQHF.